One and the same sample provided the 2 T cell receptor beta chains below, sequenced in a study of immune evolution from preneoplasia to lung adenocarcinoma (dated by TCRdb to the early 2020s). Library preparation used the immunoSEQ multiplex PCR assay. TCRdb mirrors the immuneACCESS table, restricted to in-frame sequences. Some clones are absent from its copies; in checked studies, under half trace to an unresolved V gene, and the reason for the others is unknown. The sample data list fewer than 2,000 clones, and 65% to 85% of these were observed just once. The ten largest clones capture roughly 2.4% of the sample. The specimen was FFPE invasive lung adenocarcinoma tissue. The sample's cell subset or site, from its label and the paper: frankly invasive lung adenocarcinoma (ADC). The source of these receptors is a person between 50 and 60 years old with lung adenocarcinoma.

The V call is TRBV4-1, the J call TRBJ2-2, with D tentatively TRBD1 (6 bases). Germline lookup yields CDR1 MGHRA and CDR2 YSYEKL. Deletions cut 4 bases from V and 0 bases from J, with 9 bases between. The CDR3 covers 15 residues. The CDR3 sequence is CASSLTGSNTGELFF. The CDR3, as DNA: TGCGCCAGCAGCCTGACAGGTTCGAACACCGGGGAGCTGTTTTTT.

The genes are TRBV2 and TRBJ1-1; TRBD1 might be the D (6 bases). The germline CDR1 and CDR2 sequences are SNHLY and FYNNEI. The length of the CDR3 is 13 residues. Deletions cut 7 bases from V and 5 bases from J, with 14 bases between. The DNA of the CDR3 is TGTGCCAGCATGGGGGGCGAGAGGACTGAAGCTTTCTTT. This sequence encodes CASMGGERTEAFF.